Listed below are T cell receptor beta chains from one sample, sequenced in a study of blood T cell repertoires in COVID-19. The data were produced by immunoSEQ multiplex PCR, yet TCRdb's version contains in-frame clones alone and is incomplete. The repertoire includes about 200,000 clones, just over 85% of them detected once, and 2.2% sits in the top ten. Sequenced: peripheral blood. The source is a man aged 25 to 45 who had recovered from COVID-19. CDR3s include the opening cysteine and the closing phenylalanine or tryptophan. D genes are given only for firm matches. Clone size is given for some rows only: seen once, a few or many times, or a class if the clone is expanded.

TRBJ2-1	.	.	TRBV10-2	CASSLWGDYNEQFF	TGCGCCAGCAGTCTCTGGGGGGACTACAATGAGCAGTTCTTC
TRBJ1-4	TRBD1	.	TRBV24-1	CATSDPRQGGEKLFF	TGTGCCACCAGTGATCCCCGACAGGGGGGTGAAAAACTGTTTTTT
TRBJ1-2	TRBD1	.	TRBV15	CATSSSFDPGQGLYTF	TGTGCCACCAGCAGCTCATTTGACCCGGGACAGGGGCTCTACACCTTC
TRBJ2-7	TRBD1	.	TRBV10-3	CAISDDGQGTYEQYF	TGTGCCATCAGTGACGACGGACAGGGTACTTACGAGCAGTACTTC
TRBJ1-4	.	.	TRBV3-1/TRBV3-2	CASSQDAHRGEKLFF	TGTGCCAGCAGCCAAGATGCTCACCGGGGTGAAAAACTGTTTTTT
TRBJ2-7	TRBD1	.	TRBV10-3	CAIRGDRGGYEQYF	TGTGCCATCAGGGGGGACAGGGGCGGGTACGAGCAGTACTTC
TRBJ2-2	.	once	TRBV5-4	CASSYPPGQNTGELFF	TGTGCCAGCAGCTACCCTCCGGGACAGAACACCGGGGAGCTGTTTTTT
TRBJ2-1	TRBD2	.	TRBV4-1	CASSQGGRGGRNEQFF	TGCGCCAGCAGCCAAGGAGGGCGCGGGGGGAGAAATGAGCAGTTCTTC
TRBJ1-4	TRBD1	.	TRBV6-5	CASRQSGGDHEKLFF	TGTGCCAGCAGACAATCAGGGGGCGATCATGAAAAACTGTTTTTT
TRBJ1-5	.	.	TRBV19	CASIHPGGSQPQHF	TGTGCCAGTATCCATCCCGGGGGGAGTCAGCCCCAGCATTTT
TRBJ2-3	TRBD2	.	TRBV11-2	CASSLAPGLASSTDTQYF	TGTGCCAGCAGCTTAGCCCCGGGACTAGCGTCTAGCACAGATACGCAGTATTTT
TRBJ1-2	.	.	TRBV4-1	CASSQDWGRFGYTF	TGCGCCAGCAGCCAAGATTGGGGCAGGTTTGGCTACACCTTC
TRBJ2-3	.	.	TRBV5-4	CASSLLVGGVTQYF	TGTGCCAGCAGCTTGTTGGTTGGCGGAGTGACGCAGTATTTT
TRBJ2-7	.	.	TRBV7-2	CASSLGSRNYEQYF	TGTGCCAGCAGCTTAGGGTCCAGGAACTACGAGCAGTACTTC
TRBJ1-2	.	few	TRBV20-1	CSAIDYGYTF	TGCAGTGCTATCGACTATGGCTACACCTTC
TRBJ1-1	.	.	TRBV9	CASSALQANTEAFF	TGTGCCAGCAGCGCATTGCAGGCGAACACTGAAGCTTTCTTT
TRBJ1-2	.	.	TRBV6-1	CASSEGTGVANYGYTF	TGTGCCAGCAGTGAAGGTACGGGGGTCGCAAACTATGGCTACACCTTC
TRBJ2-7	.	.	TRBV7-2	CASSLSGRGIFEQYF	TGTGCCAGCAGCTTATCAGGCAGGGGTATATTCGAGCAGTACTTC
TRBJ2-2	.	.	TRBV18	CASFPRKVNTGELFF	TGTGCCAGCTTCCCGAGAAAAGTAAACACCGGGGAGCTGTTTTTT
TRBJ1-2	.	.	TRBV29-1	CSVVGDGGGRYGYTF	TGCAGCGTTGTGGGGGACGGGGGAGGTAGATATGGCTACACCTTC
TRBJ2-7	.	.	TRBV25-1	CASSGRGYEQYF	TGTGCCAGCTCCGGCAGGGGTTACGAGCAGTACTTC
TRBJ1-4	.	.	TRBV4-2	CASSYGTMATNEKLFF	TGTGCCAGCAGCTACGGGACAATGGCAACTAATGAAAAACTGTTTTTT
TRBJ1-2	.	.	TRBV10-2	CASSGPNLGQKVYGYTF	TGCGCCAGCAGTGGGCCGAACCTTGGACAGAAAGTCTATGGCTACACCTTC
TRBJ1-2	.	.	TRBV19	CASSPWSTGLGGYTF	TGTGCCAGTAGTCCGTGGAGTACAGGTTTGGGAGGCTACACCTTC
TRBJ1-5	.	.	TRBV15	CATSRPDRSNQPQHF	TGTGCCACCAGCAGACCCGACAGGAGCAATCAGCCCCAGCATTTT
TRBJ2-3	.	.	TRBV2	CASSHSARSGTDTQYF	TGTGCCAGCAGTCATAGCGCCCGTAGTGGCACAGATACGCAGTATTTT
TRBJ2-7	TRBD2	.	TRBV7-6	CASSPLAGPAYEQYF	TGTGCCAGCAGCCCTCTAGCGGGGCCGGCCTACGAGCAGTACTTC
TRBJ1-6	.	few	TRBV6-2/TRBV6-3	CASSYVGPRSSYNSPLHF	TGTGCCAGCAGTTACGTAGGCCCCCGGAGCTCCTATAATTCACCCCTCCACTTT
TRBJ1-5	.	.	TRBV4-3	CASSQDLTENQPQHF	TGCGCCAGCAGCCAAGATCTGACAGAGAATCAGCCCCAGCATTTT
TRBJ2-7	.	.	TRBV4-3	CASSQDGPDYEQYF	TGCGCCAGCAGCCAAGATGGGCCAGACTACGAGCAGTACTTC
TRBJ1-6	TRBD1	.	TRBV19	CASSIRRGQEYSSSYNSPLHF	TGTGCCAGTAGTATCCGGCGGGGACAGGAGTATTCGAGCTCCTATAATTCACCCCTCCACTTT
TRBJ1-1	.	.	TRBV6-5	CASSLNRVTEAFF	TGTGCCAGCAGTTTAAATCGGGTGACTGAAGCTTTCTTT
TRBJ1-3	.	once	TRBV18	CASSPLAGGHVSGNTIYF	TGTGCCAGCTCACCTCTAGCGGGGGGCCACGTCTCTGGAAACACCATATATTTT
TRBJ2-7	.	.	TRBV3-1/TRBV3-2	CASSQDVGRINEQYF	TGTGCCAGCAGCCAAGACGTGGGCAGGATAAACGAGCAGTACTTC
TRBJ2-2	.	.	TRBV6-5	CASIPQYPHTGELFF	TGTGCCAGCATTCCTCAGTACCCCCACACCGGGGAGCTGTTTTTT
TRBJ2-1	TRBD2	.	TRBV5-1	CASSFPGTSGGPAIFTYNEQFF	TGCGCCAGCAGCTTCCCCGGGACTAGCGGGGGGCCGGCAATATTCACCTACAATGAGCAGTTCTTC
TRBJ2-3	.	.	TRBV28	CASSLPAGRTDTQYF	TGTGCCAGCAGTTTACCCGCGGGGCGCACAGATACGCAGTATTTT
TRBJ1-4	.	.	TRBV7-9	CASSFEAGSEKLFF	TGTGCCAGCAGCTTTGAGGCGGGGAGTGAAAAACTGTTTTTT
TRBJ2-1	.	.	TRBV27	CASSSYSPANNEQFF	TGTGCCAGCAGTTCCTATTCACCCGCCAACAATGAGCAGTTCTTC
TRBJ1-5	.	few	TRBV3-1/TRBV3-2	CASSQDLDQPQHF	TGTGCCAGCAGCCAAGATTTAGATCAGCCCCAGCATTTT
TRBJ2-7	.	.	TRBV10-2	CASLPSGGSTYEQYF	TGCGCCAGCCTCCCATCGGGTGGGTCCACCTACGAGCAGTACTTC
TRBJ1-2	.	once	TRBV18	CASSPVGANYGYTF	TGTGCCAGCTCCCCGGTGGGCGCTAACTATGGCTACACCTTC
TRBJ1-1	TRBD1	few	TRBV9	CASSVGQTEAFF	TGTGCCAGCAGCGTGGGACAGACTGAAGCTTTCTTT
TRBJ1-1	.	.	TRBV11-3	CASSLTWGLRTEAFF	TGTGCCAGCAGCTTAACTTGGGGGCTCCGCACTGAAGCTTTCTTT
TRBJ2-1	TRBD1	.	TRBV2	CASSESVTGGYNEQFF	TGTGCCAGCAGTGAATCGGTGACAGGGGGCTACAATGAGCAGTTCTTC
TRBJ2-2	.	.	TRBV10-1	CASSESLRGAGELFF	TGCGCCAGCAGTGAGTCTCTCAGGGGGGCCGGGGAGCTGTTTTTT
TRBJ1-4	.	.	TRBV15	CATRSATNEKLFF	TGTGCCACCCGGAGTGCAACTAATGAAAAACTGTTTTTT
TRBJ1-5	TRBD1	.	TRBV13	CASSLALGQTNQPQHF	TGTGCCAGCAGCTTAGCCCTGGGACAGACAAATCAGCCCCAGCATTTT
TRBJ1-2	.	.	TRBV11-2	CASSPSVGYTF	TGTGCCAGCAGCCCCTCAGTGGGCTACACCTTC
TRBJ2-2	.	.	TRBV19	CASSIGPGATGELFF	TGTGCCAGTAGTATCGGGCCAGGGGCCACCGGGGAGCTGTTTTTT
TRBJ2-5	.	.	TRBV30	CAWSVKMYSETQYF	TGTGCCTGGAGTGTAAAAATGTATTCAGAGACCCAGTACTTC
TRBJ1-2	.	.	TRBV12-5	CASGLDVDSFGGYTF	TGTGCTAGTGGTTTGGACGTGGACAGTTTTGGTGGCTACACCTTC
TRBJ2-2	.	few	TRBV7-2	CASSLVGGTGELFF	TGTGCCAGCAGCTTAGTCGGCGGCACCGGGGAGCTGTTTTTT
TRBJ1-1	.	.	TRBV24-1	CATSDFSQGMGAFF	TGTGCCACCAGTGATTTCAGTCAGGGTATGGGCGCTTTCTTT
TRBJ1-2	.	.	TRBV15	CATRPSVWYGYTF	TGTGCCACCCGCCCCTCAGTTTGGTATGGCTACACCTTC
TRBJ2-2	.	.	TRBV10-1	CASSETPLTGELFF	TGCGCCAGCAGTGAGACTCCCCTGACCGGGGAGCTGTTTTTT
TRBJ1-4	.	.	TRBV14	CASSRRTDTNEKLFF	TGTGCCAGCAGCCGCCGGACAGATACTAATGAAAAACTGTTTTTT
TRBJ1-3	TRBD1	.	TRBV19	CASTETGGRLTIYF	TGTGCCAGTACCGAGACAGGGGGCCGGCTCACCATATATTTT
TRBJ2-7	.	.	TRBV29-1	CSVGTPSYEQYF	TGCAGCGTGGGGACACCTTCCTACGAGCAGTACTTC
TRBJ1-6	TRBD1	.	TRBV9	CASSAQGVNNSPLHF	TGTGCCAGCAGCGCCCAGGGGGTCAATAATTCACCCCTCCACTTT